The TCR beta chain described here comes from a study of blood T cell repertoires in COVID-19. Overall study context: The United States, Italy and Spain provided the acute and convalescent COVID-19 samples. In each case, the material was cDNA or gDNA derived from T cells, B-cell-depleted T cells, or PBMCs.

In the original processing: Nucleated cell counts were estimated from reference gene primer amplification. Profiled with immunoSEQ multiplex PCR; TCRdb holds only in-frame clones, not every one. V and J calls and clone size come straight from that table; D and trimming were deduced from the DNA. The sample carries about 60,000 clones, around 90% recorded once. Sample share makes this clone medium-sized. The junction and the germline gene differ at one end; a read error may be behind it. The sequence was collected from a man aged 60-69 years with acute or convalescent COVID-19. Source material: peripheral blood.

The CDR3 here is CASSRTSGYTGTQYF. For the CDR3, the DNA is TGCGCCAGCAGCCGGACTAGCGGGTACACAGGTACGCAGTATTTT. The V gene is TRBV4-1, the J gene TRBJ2-3; 11 bases line up with TRBD2. Germline V gene sequence: CDR1 MGHRA, CDR2 YSYEKL. The CDR3 length is 15 residues.